This passage covers 13 T cell receptor beta chains from one sample sequenced in a study of T cells in Graves' hyperthyroidism and ophthalmopathy. TCR beta CDR3 regions were amplified from RNA transcripts. When the TCR CDR3 underwent first-round RT-PCR, the HTBI primer set was used. TCRdb reanalysed the multiplex PCR reads using MiXCR and keeps one entry per CDR3 protein. Among almost 600,000 distinct CDR3 sequences listed, over 11% were seen once. What was sequenced was blood. The source is a woman aged 25 to 45 with Graves' hyperthyroidism that later progressed to Graves' ophthalmopathy.

This clonotype was observed at least ten times. The rearrangement joins TRBV20-1 to TRBJ1-5, with D perhaps TRBD1 (5 bases). Germline assignment: CDR1 DFQATT and CDR2 SNEGSKA (reference sequence). The V end lost 2 bases, the J end lost 2 bases, and 13 bases lay between the germline ends. The CDR3 consists of 15 residues. The CDR3, as DNA: TGCAGTGCTAGAAGGCGGGACGGGGGCAATCAGCCCCAGCATTTT. It encodes CSARRRDGGNQPQHF.

This clonotype was recorded at least ten times. V and J are TRBV7-2 and TRBJ1-5, with D perhaps TRBD1 (5 bases). CDR1 is SGHTA, CDR2 FQGNSA, per germline. The CDR3 is 12 amino acids. Between the trimmed V and J ends, which lost 5 bases and 9 bases, there was a span of 11 bases. The CDR3: CASSAQDMPQHF. The CDR3 region has the DNA TGTGCCAGCAGCGCACAGGACATGCCCCAGCATTTT.

Many counts were recorded for this clonotype. The CDR3: CASSGRSSGSGDTQYF. The DNA for the CDR3 is TGTGCCAGCAGCGGTCGTTCTAGCGGGAGTGGAGATACGCAGTATTTT. This rearrangement joins TRBV9 to TRBJ2-3; 10 nucleotides align to TRBD2. Germline CDR1 SGDLS, CDR2 YYNGEE. CDR3 size: 16 residues. J gave up 5 bases and V 3 bases, and 9 bases lay outside the gene matches.

This clonotype was found many times. CDR3 sequence (DNA): TGTGCCAGCAGCTTGCGACCGCTGAGCTCCTACGAGCAGTACTTC. Amino acids: CASSLRPLSSYEQYF. V and J are TRBV14 and TRBJ2-7; D not resolved. Germline-derived CDR1 and CDR2 are SGHDN and FVKESK. V was clipped by 5 bases and J by 0 bases, with 14 bases between them. CDR3 length: 15 residues.

The gene calls are TRBV27 and TRBJ2-5; D is perhaps TRBD2 (6 bases). The V gene's germline CDR1 is MNHEY and CDR2 SMNVEV (reference sequence). The CDR3 has 15 amino acids. V lost 5 bases to trimming and J lost 12 bases, with 25 bases between them. The CDR3 DNA follows: TGTGCCAGCAGTCCGTCGCGGGTAGGAGGGACCGTGGAGTACTTC. As protein: CASSPSRVGGTVEYF.

This clonotype was detected only a few times. The V and J genes are TRBV30 and TRBJ2-6; D unresolved. The V and J ends lost 0 bases and 0 bases respectively, with 15 bases between them. The CDR3 extends over 18 amino acids. Germline V gene data show CDR1 as GTSNPN and CDR2 as SVGIG (reference sequence). In DNA, the CDR3 is TGTGCCTGGAGTGTACACCGAAAATTCCTCTCTGGGGCCAACGTCCTGACTTTC. Protein sequence: CAWSVHRKFLSGANVLTF.

This clonotype was counted ten times or more. The gene calls are TRBV7-2 and TRBJ1-5, with D unclear. V lost 2 bases to trimming and J lost 7 bases, with 12 bases between them. Germline CDR1 is SGHTA and CDR2 is FQGNSA. The CDR3 is 14 residues long. The CDR3 loop reads CASSLMEGKQPQHF. CDR3 in DNA: TGTGCCAGCAGCTTAATGGAGGGAAAACAGCCCCAGCATTTT.

As to this clonotype: The limits of the CDR3 on the DNA are not certain, so only TCRdb's listed CDR3 is given. The chain links TRBV11-3 to TRBJ2-3; the table's D gene call, TRBD2, was not cross checked with the DNA. The CDR3 spans 21 residues, counting both ends. Germline V gives CDR1 SGHNT, CDR2 YENEEA. This chain's CDR3 is CASSFYICSAVLALPTDTQYF.

This clonotype was observed at least ten times. This chain connects TRBV25-1 to TRBJ2-3; D not resolved. Between the trimmed V and J ends, which lost 10 bases and 0 bases, there was a span of 11 bases. The CDR3 is made up of 13 amino acids. Germline V gene data show CDR1 as MGHDK and CDR2 as SYGVNS. CDR3 bases: TGTGCCACTTCCACTTCTAGCACAGATACGCAGTATTTT. It codes for CATSTSSTDTQYF.

This clonotype was picked up many times. The chain recombines TRBV27 with TRBJ2-7; 11 nucleotides align to TRBD2. Germline CDR1 is MNHEY and CDR2 is SMNVEV (reference sequence). V dropped 6 bases and J dropped 3; count of bases not matched to a gene: 10. The CDR3 runs 16 residues. Here the CDR3 reads CASSRVLAGGFYEQYF. CDR3 DNA sequence: TGTGCCAGCAGCCGCGTCCTAGCGGGAGGTTTCTACGAGCAGTACTTC.

This clonotype came up a few times. V is TRBV12-5 and J is TRBJ1-3, with TRBD1 matching 7 bases. Per germline, CDR1 LGHNT and CDR2 FRNRAP. Germline trimming cut 0 bases from V and 2 bases from J; bases unmatched to any gene: 16. The length of the CDR3 is 20 residues. CDR3 sequence: CASGLVTGSDRLRAGNTIYF. The CDR3 DNA reads as TGTGCTAGTGGTTTGGTAACGGGTTCGGACAGGTTAAGAGCTGGAAACACCATATATTTT.

This clonotype showed up many times. J is TRBJ2-1 and V is TRBV10-3; 7 nucleotides align to TRBD2. The CDR3 is 16 amino acids. J lost 0 bases, V lost 3 bases, and 5 bases had no gene match. Per the germline V gene, CDR1 is ENHRY and CDR2 is SYGVKD. The CDR3 nucleotides are TGTGCCATCAGTGACGGGGGAGGGAGCTCCTACAATGAGCAGTTCTTC. Encoded protein: CAISDGGGSSYNEQFF.

The rearrangement joins TRBV6-2 or TRBV6-3 to TRBJ2-2, with 12 bases lining up with TRBD2. Germline assignment: CDR1 MNHEY and CDR2 SVGEGT. The CDR3 runs to 16 residues. V dropped 7 bases and J dropped 7; count of bases not matched to a gene: 10. CDR3 nucleotide sequence: TGTGCCAGCAAATCGATACTAGCGGGAGGTATCGGGGAGCTGTTTTTT. Its protein product is CASKSILAGGIGELFF.